The rows below give T cell receptor beta chains drawn from one sample of a study of CD8+ T cells in alopecia areata. TCRdb's copy holds only in-frame clones and misses some; the assay was immunoSEQ multiplex PCR. The top ten hold about 5% of the sample, which has nearly 200,000 clones, 58% seen once. This sample comprised CD4+ T cells sorted from blood, obtained at week 24, from a patient treated with tofacitinib. The receptors originated from a human donor with alopecia areata. Both conserved end residues are part of each CDR3. A D gene is named only where the DNA matches it firmly. Size is stated for part of the rows, as once, few or many counts, or as a class when the clone is expanded.

v_gene,abundance,j_gene,d_gene,CDR3nt,CDR3aa
TRBV5-1,NA,TRBJ2-7,NA,TGCGCCAGCAGCTTGGATCCGGGAGTCTCTGGCGAGCAGTACTTC,CASSLDPGVSGEQYF
TRBV23-1,NA,TRBJ2-5,NA,TGCGCCAGCAGTCTAGTCAAGTCCCAGTACTTC,CASSLVKSQYF
TRBV9,NA,TRBJ1-2,NA,TGTGCCAGCAGCGGGGGGAGGTATGGCTACACCTTC,CASSGGRYGYTF
TRBV30,NA,TRBJ2-2,NA,TGTGCCTGGAAATGGGTTGACACCGGGGAGCTGTTTTTT,CAWKWVDTGELFF
TRBV7-2,NA,TRBJ2-3,NA,TGTGCCAGCACCTGGTACACTCTGGGCACAGATACGCAGTATTTT,CASTWYTLGTDTQYF
TRBV4-3,few,TRBJ1-3,NA,TGCGCCAGCAGCCAAACGGAATACTCTGGAAACACCATATATTTT,CASSQTEYSGNTIYF
TRBV25-1,NA,TRBJ2-3,NA,TGTGCCAGCAGTGAACAAGCAGGGGCAGATACGCAGTATTTT,CASSEQAGADTQYF
TRBV5-4,few,TRBJ2-2,NA,TGTGCCAGCAGCTGGGGGTCGGGTACCGGGGAGCTGTTTTTT,CASSWGSGTGELFF
TRBV25-1,few,TRBJ1-6,NA,TGTGCCAGCAGTGAATCCGGGACCATCAATTCACCCCTCCACTTT,CASSESGTINSPLHF
TRBV6-5,NA,TRBJ2-5,TRBD2,TGTGCCAGCAGCCTACTTACTAGCGGACAAGAGACCCAGTACTTC,CASSLLTSGQETQYF
TRBV7-2,NA,TRBJ1-5,NA,TGTGCCAGCAGCTTACATGGTCAGCCCCAGCATTTT,CASSLHGQPQHF
TRBV18,NA,TRBJ1-5,TRBD1,TGTGCCAGCTCCGGGGGACAGGCTGGCAATCAGCCCCAGCATTTT,CASSGGQAGNQPQHF
TRBV28,NA,TRBJ1-4,NA,TGTGCCAGCAGTTTACATATCGCAGGTGTGAATGAAAAACTGTTTTTT,CASSLHIAGVNEKLFF
TRBV7-3,NA,TRBJ2-5,TRBD2,TGTGCCAGCAGTTCTAGCGGGAGCACCGAGACCCAGTACTTC,CASSSSGSTETQYF
TRBV7-3,few,TRBJ2-1,TRBD2,TGTGCCAGCAGCTTAACTGGGACCGGGACTAATCAGCAGTTCTTC,CASSLTGTGTNQQFF
TRBV5-1,NA,TRBJ2-5,TRBD1,TGCGCCAGCAGCTTGGATCCAGGGGGCTATCAAGAGACCCAGTACTTC,CASSLDPGGYQETQYF
TRBV5-1,NA,TRBJ2-7,TRBD1,TGCGCCAGCAGCAGTGCCGGGACAGGGACCTACGAGCAGTACTTC,CASSSAGTGTYEQYF
TRBV5-4,NA,TRBJ1-5,NA,TGTGCCAGCAGCTTGGAGGGACCCAATCAGCCCCAGCATTTT,CASSLEGPNQPQHF
TRBV28,NA,TRBJ2-7,TRBD1,TGTGCCAGCGTTCTGACAGGGCCCTACGAGCAGTACTTC,CASVLTGPYEQYF
TRBV7-3,few,TRBJ2-6,NA,TGTGCCAGCAGCTTATTGGCGGCGGTCGCCTCTGGGGCCAACGTCCTGACTTTC,CASSLLAAVASGANVLTF
TRBV6-6,NA,TRBJ1-4,NA,TGTGCCAGCAGACAGGGAGCAACTAATGAAAAACTGTTTTTT,CASRQGATNEKLFF
TRBV7-2,NA,TRBJ2-3,TRBD2,TGTGCCAGCAGCCTTGGACTAGTGAACACAGATACGCAGTATTTT,CASSLGLVNTDTQYF
TRBV5-1,NA,TRBJ2-7,TRBD2,TGCGCCAGCAGCTCGGGACTAGCGGTAACCTACGAGCAGTACTTC,CASSSGLAVTYEQYF
TRBV29-1,NA,TRBJ2-7,NA,TGCAGCGTTGTAAGGGAGACCTACGAGCAGTACTTC,CSVVRETYEQYF
TRBV5-1,NA,TRBJ1-2,NA,TGCGCCAGCAGCGTGGACAGCCTTGGGGGCTACACCTTC,CASSVDSLGGYTF
TRBV29-1,few,TRBJ1-1,NA,TGCAGCGTTCATGTACTTGCGAACACTGAAGCTTTCTTT,CSVHVLANTEAFF